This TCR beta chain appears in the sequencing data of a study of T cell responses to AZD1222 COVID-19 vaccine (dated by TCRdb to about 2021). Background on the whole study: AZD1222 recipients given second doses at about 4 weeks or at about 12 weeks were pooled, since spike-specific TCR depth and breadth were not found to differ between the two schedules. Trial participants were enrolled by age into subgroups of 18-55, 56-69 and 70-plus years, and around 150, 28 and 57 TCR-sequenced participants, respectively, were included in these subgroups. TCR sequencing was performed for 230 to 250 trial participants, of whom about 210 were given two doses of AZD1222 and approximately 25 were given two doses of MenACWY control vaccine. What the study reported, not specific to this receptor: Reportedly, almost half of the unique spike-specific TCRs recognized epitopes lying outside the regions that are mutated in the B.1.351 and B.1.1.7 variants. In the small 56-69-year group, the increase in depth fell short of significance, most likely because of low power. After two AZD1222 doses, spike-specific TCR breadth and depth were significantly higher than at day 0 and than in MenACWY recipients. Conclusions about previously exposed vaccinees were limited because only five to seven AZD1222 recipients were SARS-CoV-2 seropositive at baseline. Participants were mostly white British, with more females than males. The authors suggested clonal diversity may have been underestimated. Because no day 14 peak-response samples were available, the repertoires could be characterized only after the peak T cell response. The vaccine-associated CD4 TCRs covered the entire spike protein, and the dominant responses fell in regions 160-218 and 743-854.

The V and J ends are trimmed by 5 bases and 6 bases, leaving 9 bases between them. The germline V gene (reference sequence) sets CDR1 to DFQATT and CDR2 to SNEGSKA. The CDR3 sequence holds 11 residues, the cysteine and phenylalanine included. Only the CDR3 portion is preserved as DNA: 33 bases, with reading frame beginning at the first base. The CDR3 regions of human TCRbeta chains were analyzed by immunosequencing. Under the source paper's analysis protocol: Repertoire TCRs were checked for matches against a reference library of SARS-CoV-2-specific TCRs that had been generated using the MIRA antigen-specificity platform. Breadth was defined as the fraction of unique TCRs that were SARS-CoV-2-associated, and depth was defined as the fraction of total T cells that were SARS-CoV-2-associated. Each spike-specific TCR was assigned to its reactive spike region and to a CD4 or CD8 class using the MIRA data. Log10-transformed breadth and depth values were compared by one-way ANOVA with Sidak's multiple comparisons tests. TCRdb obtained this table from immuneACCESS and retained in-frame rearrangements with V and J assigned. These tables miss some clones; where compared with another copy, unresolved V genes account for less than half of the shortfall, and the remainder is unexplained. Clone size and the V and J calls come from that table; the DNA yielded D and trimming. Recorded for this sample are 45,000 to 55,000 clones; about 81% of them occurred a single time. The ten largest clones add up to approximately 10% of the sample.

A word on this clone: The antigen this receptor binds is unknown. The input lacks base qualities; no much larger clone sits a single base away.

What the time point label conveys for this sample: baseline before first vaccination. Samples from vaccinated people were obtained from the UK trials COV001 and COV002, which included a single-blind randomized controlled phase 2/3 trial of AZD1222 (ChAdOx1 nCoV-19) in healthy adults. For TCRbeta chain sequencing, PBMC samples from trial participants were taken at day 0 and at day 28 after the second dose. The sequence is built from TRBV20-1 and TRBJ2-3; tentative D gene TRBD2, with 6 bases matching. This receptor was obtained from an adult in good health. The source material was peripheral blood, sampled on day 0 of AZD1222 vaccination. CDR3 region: CSAPRGDTQYF. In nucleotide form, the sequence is TGCAGTGCTCCTCGGGGGGATACGCAGTATTTT.